The entry below gives a single TCR beta chain sequence along with its context. These data originate in a study of blood T cell repertoires in COVID-19. TCRdb keeps only in-frame clones here, not all; method: immunoSEQ multiplex PCR. This table has some 170,000 clones, about 90% appearing once. Losses at the gene ends were 0 bases for V and 5 bases for J; bases not matched to a gene: 10. This CDR3 region has 15 residues. CDR1 is SQVTM, CDR2 ANQGSEA, per germline. The clonotype originates from a human donor with acute COVID-19. The donor label of this sample is uncertain. The source material was PBMCs or T cells enriched from blood (not recorded which). This rearrangement joins TRBV29-1 to TRBJ2-7, with TRBD2 matching 7 bases. Here the CDR3 reads CSVEEEELAPDEQYF. The CDR3 DNA reads as TGCAGCGTTGAAGAAGAGGAACTAGCGCCTGACGAGCAGTACTTC.